The clone carrying this TCR beta chain was picked up many times. In building TCR beta libraries, iRepertoire HTBI primers were used together with Arm-PCR of CDR3 regions. Each CDR3 protein is one row after TCRdb ran MiXCR on the multiplex PCR reads. The sample holds 200,000 to 250,000 distinct CDR3 sequences, roughly 19% seen once. Stated time point: newly diagnosed GD, antithyroid drugs for less than 3 months. Isolated PBMC RNA provided the starting material for the TCR library. The data were obtained in a study of regulatory T cells in long-lasting Graves disease. For the study at large: Recently diagnosed Graves' patients had received antithyroid drugs for under 3 months.

The same data also went into a second study, on T cells in Graves' hyperthyroidism and ophthalmopathy. That source notes: Expanded thyroid clonotypes (above 0.001) were mostly also found in blood.

The sequenced sample was peripheral blood mononuclear cells (PBMCs), obtained at new diagnosis, from a patient treated with antithyroid drugs. The TCR comes from a woman in her thirties with Graves disease.

The CDR3 reads CASSMARYSPLHF. CDR3 coding DNA: TGTGCCAGTAGTATGGCCCGTTATTCACCCCTCCACTTT. V and J are TRBV19 and TRBJ1-6, with no clear D. The V end was cut by 3 bases, the J end by 8 bases, with 8 bases between. This CDR3 is 13 amino acids long. Germline V gives CDR1 LNHDA, CDR2 SQIVND (reference sequence).